The clone carrying this TCR beta chain came up many times. This sample stems from a study of early T cells in non-severe SARS-CoV-2 infection. MiXCR was run by TCRdb on the 5' RACE reads, yielding one entry per CDR3 protein. The profile shows 37,000 or so distinct CDR3 sequences, roughly 5.9% of them singletons. Germline loops: CDR1 DFQATT, CDR2 SNEGSKA (reference sequence). V lost 5 bases and J 2 bases, leaving 8 bases between the germline ends. The CDR3 spans 12 residues. This chain uses TRBV20-1 with TRBJ2-3; D may be TRBD2 (7 bases). The TCR originated in an adult who was a healthcare worker with PCR-confirmed SARS-CoV-2 infection or an uninfected control (not recorded which). Material: whole blood. The CDR3 reads CSAGGATDTQYF. The DNA for the CDR3 is TGCAGTGCTGGGGGGGCCACAGATACGCAGTATTTT.